One sample yielded the 6 T cell receptor beta chains listed below, sequenced in a study of CD8+ T cells in alopecia areata. Extracted RNA was reverse transcribed, and the resulting cDNA served as sequencing template. Sequenced by immunoSEQ multiplex PCR; TCRdb stores in-frame clones only, minus some. The table has roughly 150,000 clones, roughly 58% seen once. The source material was CD8+ T cells sorted from blood. The source of these receptors is a human donor in good health.

This clone was seen a few times. This chain joins TRBV10-3 and TRBJ2-5, with 7 bases lining up with TRBD1. Germline V lookup: CDR1 ENHRY, CDR2 SYGVKD. CDR3 length equals 15 residues. Losses at the gene ends were 5 bases for V and 5 bases for J; bases not matched to a gene: 11. The CDR3 DNA reads TGTGCCATCAGTAGAGTTTTCAGCAGGGGGGAGACCCAGTACTTC. Protein sequence: CAISRVFSRGETQYF.

This chain connects TRBV19 to TRBJ2-2, with unresolved D. The CDR3 sequence is 13 residues long. The germline V and J ends were trimmed by 3 bases and 5 bases, with 7 bases remaining between them. CDR1 and CDR2 from the germline V gene are LNHDA and SQIVND (reference sequence). CDR3: CASSILGTGELFF. CDR3 DNA sequence: TGTGCCAGTAGTATTTTGGGGACCGGGGAGCTGTTTTTT.

Written as DNA, the CDR3 is TGTGCCACCAGCAGAGCGGGACCTTCCTACGAGCAGTACTTC. It is translated as CATSRAGPSYEQYF. The chain combines TRBV15 with TRBJ2-7; D assignment may be TRBD1 or TRBD2 (5 bases each). The length of the CDR3 is 14 residues. The V gene's germline CDR1 is LNHNV and CDR2 YYDKDF (reference sequence). Trimming removed 1 base from V and 1 base from J, with 8 bases in between.

The chain uses TRBV27 and TRBJ2-6; the D is unclear. The CDR3 loop spans 15 amino acids. The germline CDR1 and CDR2 sequences are MNHEY and SMNVEV (reference sequence). The V and J ends lost 7 bases and 2 bases respectively, with 12 bases between them. CDR3 sequence (DNA): TGTGCCAGCACCTCACTTCCAGCTGGGGCCAACGTCCTGACTTTC. Translated, it gives CASTSLPAGANVLTF. The full variable domain, in which reference TRBV27 and TRBJ2-6 provide the parts outside the CDR3, is EAQVTQNPRYLITVTGKKLTVTCSQNMNHEYMSWYRQDPGLGLRQIYYSMNVEVTDKGDVPEGYKVSRKEKRNFPLILESPSPNQTSLYFCASTSLPAGANVLTFGAGSRLTVL.

This clone was seen only a few times. The chain combines TRBV29-1 with TRBJ2-1; 12 bases agree with TRBD2. V shed 4 bases, J shed 3 bases, and the junction held 10 bases outside the gene matches. CDR1 and CDR2 from the germline V gene are SQVTM and ANQGSEA. There are 17 residues in the CDR3. The CDR3 spells CSVVGTSGPRGYNEQFF. CDR3 bases: TGCAGCGTTGTGGGGACTAGCGGGCCCCGAGGCTACAATGAGCAGTTCTTC.

The chain couples TRBV25-1 to TRBJ2-2, with no clear D. Germline V gene lookup returns CDR1 MGHDK and CDR2 SYGVNS. The CDR3 is 14 residues long. V was cut by 8 bases and J by 4 bases, with 14 bases left in between. CDR3 sequence: CASQPLVGTGELFF. The CDR3, as DNA: TGTGCCAGCCAGCCACTCGTAGGCACCGGGGAGCTGTTTTTT.